This T cell receptor beta chain was identified during a study of OX40 agonist ivuxolimab in advanced cancers. Notes on the study in general: CD8+ T cells were the subset that, on average, had more expanded clones than CD4+.

The CDR3 sequence is 13 residues long. Per germline, CDR1 LNHDA and CDR2 SQIVND (reference sequence). V was trimmed by 5 bases and J by 1 base, leaving 9 bases between them. To note about this clone: Its antigen is still unknown.

Profiling relied on immunoSEQ multiplex PCR, and the TCRdb table lists in-frame clones only, not all of them. In the table there are more than 65,000 clones, 92% of which are singletons. Samples of blood were obtained at baseline, on cycle 4 day 1, and on cycle 7 day 1. This sequence was found in an adult with an advanced solid tumor such as melanoma, head and neck, liver or kidney cancer. The chain employs TRBV19 and TRBJ2-7; D is ambiguous. The specimen was CD4+ or CD8+ T cells sorted from blood, collected in a trial of the OX40 agonist ivuxolimab. Written as DNA, the CDR3 is TGTGCCAGTAGTCCCGGGCCTTCCTACGAGCAGTACTTC. It translates to CASSPGPSYEQYF.